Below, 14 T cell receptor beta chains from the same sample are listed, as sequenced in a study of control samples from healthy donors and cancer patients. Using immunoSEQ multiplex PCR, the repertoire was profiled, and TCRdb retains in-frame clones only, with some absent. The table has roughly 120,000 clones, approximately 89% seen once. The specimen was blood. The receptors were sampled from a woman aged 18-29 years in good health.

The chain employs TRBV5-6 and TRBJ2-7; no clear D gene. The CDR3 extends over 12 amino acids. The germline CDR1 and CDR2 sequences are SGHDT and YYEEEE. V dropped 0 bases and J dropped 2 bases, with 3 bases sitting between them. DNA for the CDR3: TGTGCCAGCAGCTTGGGGGCCTACGAGCAGTACTTC. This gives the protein CASSLGAYEQYF.

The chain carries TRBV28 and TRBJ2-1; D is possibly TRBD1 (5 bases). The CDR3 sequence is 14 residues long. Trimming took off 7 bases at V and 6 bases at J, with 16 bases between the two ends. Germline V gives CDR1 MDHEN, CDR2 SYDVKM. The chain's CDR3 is CASTPVGPTNEQFF. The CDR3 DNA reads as TGTGCCAGCACCCCGGTGGGGCCTACCAATGAGCAGTTCTTC. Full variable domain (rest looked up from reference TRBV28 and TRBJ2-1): DVKVTQSSRYLVKRTGEKVFLECVQDMDHENMFWYRQDPGLGLRLIYFSYDVKMKEKGDIPEGYSVSREKKERFSLILESASTNQTSMYLCASTPVGPTNEQFFGPGTRLTVL.

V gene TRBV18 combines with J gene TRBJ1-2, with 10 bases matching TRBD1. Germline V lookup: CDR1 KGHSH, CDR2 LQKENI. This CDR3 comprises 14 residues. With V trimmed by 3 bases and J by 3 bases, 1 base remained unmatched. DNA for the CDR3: TGTGCCAGCTCACCCGGGACAGGGGACTATGGCTACACCTTC. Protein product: CASSPGTGDYGYTF.

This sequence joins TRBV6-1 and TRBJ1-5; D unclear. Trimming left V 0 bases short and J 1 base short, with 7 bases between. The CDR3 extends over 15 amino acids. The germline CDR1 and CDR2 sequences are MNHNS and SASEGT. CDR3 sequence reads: CASSEARGSNQPQHF. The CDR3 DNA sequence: TGTGCCAGCAGTGAAGCCCGAGGAAGCAATCAGCCCCAGCATTTT.

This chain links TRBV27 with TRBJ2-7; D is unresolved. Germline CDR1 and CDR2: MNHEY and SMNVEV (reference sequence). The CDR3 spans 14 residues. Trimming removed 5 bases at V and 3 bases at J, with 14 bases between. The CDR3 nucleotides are TGTGCCAGCAGTACTGGGGTCAGGAACTACGAGCAGTACTTC. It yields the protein CASSTGVRNYEQYF.

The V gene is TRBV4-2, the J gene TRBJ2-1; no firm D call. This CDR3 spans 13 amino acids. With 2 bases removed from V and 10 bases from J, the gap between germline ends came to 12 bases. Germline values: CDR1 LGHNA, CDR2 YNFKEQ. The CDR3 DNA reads TGTGCCAGCAGCCAAAGCGCAGATCGGGAGCAGTTCTTC. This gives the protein CASSQSADREQFF.

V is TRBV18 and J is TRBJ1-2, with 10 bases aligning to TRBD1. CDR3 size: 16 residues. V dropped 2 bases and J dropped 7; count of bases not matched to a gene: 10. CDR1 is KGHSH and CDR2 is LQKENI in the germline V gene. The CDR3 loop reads CASSPTATGGLFGYTF. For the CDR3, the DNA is TGTGCCAGCTCACCAACGGCGACAGGGGGCCTCTTTGGCTACACCTTC.

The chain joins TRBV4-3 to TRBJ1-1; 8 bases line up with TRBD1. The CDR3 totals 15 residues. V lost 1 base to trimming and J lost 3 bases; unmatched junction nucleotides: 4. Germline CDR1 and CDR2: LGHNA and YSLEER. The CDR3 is CASSQVQGVDTEAFF. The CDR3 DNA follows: TGCGCCAGCAGCCAAGTACAGGGGGTTGACACTGAAGCTTTCTTT.

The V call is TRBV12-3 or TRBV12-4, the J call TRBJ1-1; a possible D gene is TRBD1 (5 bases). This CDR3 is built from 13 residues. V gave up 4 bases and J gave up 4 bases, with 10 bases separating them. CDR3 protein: CASSWGTSTEAFF. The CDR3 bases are TGTGCCAGCAGTTGGGGGACGAGCACTGAAGCTTTCTTT.

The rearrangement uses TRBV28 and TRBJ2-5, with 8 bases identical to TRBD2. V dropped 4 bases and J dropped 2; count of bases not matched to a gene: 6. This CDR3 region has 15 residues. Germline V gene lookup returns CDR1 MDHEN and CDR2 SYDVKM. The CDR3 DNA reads TGTGCCAGCAGTTCCCCCGGGGGGGGGCAAGAGACCCAGTACTTC. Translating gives CASSSPGGGQETQYF. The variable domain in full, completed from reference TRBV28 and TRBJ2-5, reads DVKVTQSSRYLVKRTGEKVFLECVQDMDHENMFWYRQDPGLGLRLIYFSYDVKMKEKGDIPEGYSVSREKKERFSLILESASTNQTSMYLCASSSPGGGQETQYFGPGTRLLVL.

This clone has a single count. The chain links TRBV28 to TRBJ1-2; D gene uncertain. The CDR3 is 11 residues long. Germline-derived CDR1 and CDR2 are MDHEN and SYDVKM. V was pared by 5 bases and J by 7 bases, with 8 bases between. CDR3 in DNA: TGTGCCAGCAGTGTGGCCTCTGGCTACACCTTC. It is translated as CASSVASGYTF.

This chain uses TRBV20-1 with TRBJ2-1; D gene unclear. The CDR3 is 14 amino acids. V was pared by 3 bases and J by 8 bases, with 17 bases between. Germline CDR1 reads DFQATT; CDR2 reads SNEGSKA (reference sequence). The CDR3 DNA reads TGCAGTGCTAGTTCCTTCCTGGGGTCGGATGAGCAGTTCTTC. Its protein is CSASSFLGSDEQFF.

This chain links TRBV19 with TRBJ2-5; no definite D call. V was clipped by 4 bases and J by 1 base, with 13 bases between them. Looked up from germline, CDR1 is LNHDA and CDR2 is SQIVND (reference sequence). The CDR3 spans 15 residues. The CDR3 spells CASSSRARRQETQYF. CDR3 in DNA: TGTGCCAGTAGTAGTAGGGCCAGGCGCCAAGAGACCCAGTACTTC.

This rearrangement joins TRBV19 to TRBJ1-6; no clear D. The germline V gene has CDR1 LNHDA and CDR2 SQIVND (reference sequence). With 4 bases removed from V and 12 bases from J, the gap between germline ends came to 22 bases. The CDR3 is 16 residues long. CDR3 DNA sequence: TGTGCCAGTAGTAGAACCTTTGACGGGCGACTGGGACCCCTCCACTTT. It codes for CASSRTFDGRLGPLHF.